This TCR beta chain was found in a study of blood T cell repertoires in COVID-19. Sequenced by immunoSEQ multiplex PCR; TCRdb stores in-frame clones only, minus some. The repertoire holds around 270,000 clones, with more than 85% as singletons. Details on this clone: This same CDR3 is encoded by further DNA sequences in the sample.

V dropped 5 bases and J dropped 4 bases, with 8 bases sitting between them. The CDR3 is 12 residues long. CDR1 and CDR2 (germline): MNHEY, SVGAGI. The rearrangement joins TRBV6-5 to TRBJ1-2; D is possibly TRBD1 (5 bases). The TCR originated in a man aged 40-55 years with acute or convalescent COVID-19. The sequencing input was peripheral blood. CDR3 in amino acids: CASSRGSYGYTF. CDR3 nucleotides: TGTGCCAGCAGTAGGGGATCCTATGGCTACACCTTC.